This T cell receptor beta chain was retrieved from a study of identical twins. Study observations and caveats: While abundant cord blood beta clonotypes carried fewer insertions, memory repertoires showed no such pattern. The models gave estimates that fell short of the out-of-frame TCR alpha sharing seen in monozygotic twins.

There are 14 residues in the CDR3. V was trimmed by 7 bases and J by 4 bases, leaving 13 bases between them. Per germline, CDR1 SNHLY and CDR2 FYNNEI. This clonotype has only one observation. The antigen remains unidentified. cDNA molecules carried unique molecular identifiers, and template switching added a universal primer site. From the 5' RACE reads, TCRdb called clonotypes with MiXCR, one entry per CDR3 protein. The table records more than 1.5 million distinct CDR3 sequences, under 35% of them present only once. Donors uniformly comprised healthy Caucasians. The chain combines TRBV2 with TRBJ2-2; D remains ambiguous. The sequence was collected from a newborn girl in good health. The specimen sequenced was cord blood. The CDR3 nucleotides are TGTGCCAGCATGTCCCGATCGGGCACCGGGGAGCTGTTTTTT. It encodes CASMSRSGTGELFF. Complete variable domain (other parts from reference TRBV2 and TRBJ2-2): EPEVTQTPSHQVTQMGQEVILRCVPISNHLYFYWYRQILGQKVEFLVSFYNNEISEKSEIFDDQFSVERPDGSNFTLKIRSTKLEDSAMYFCASMSRSGTGELFFGEGSRLTVL.